These T cell receptor beta chains were read from a single sample in a study of identical twins. TCRdb ran MiXCR on the 5' RACE reads and lists one entry per CDR3 protein. Seen here are approximately 500,000 distinct CDR3 sequences, 20% to 25% observed once, and the top ten hold just under 3%. The same data also went into a second study, on T cells expressing NK-cell markers.

Sequenced material: CD4+ T cells sorted from blood. These receptors were collected from a woman aged 18 to 35 in good health. CDR3s include the opening cysteine and the closing phenylalanine or tryptophan. A D gene is named only where the DNA matches it firmly. The size entry is marked missing in some rows and otherwise reads once, few, many or a size class.

d_gene,abundance,j_gene,v_gene,CDR3aa,CDR3nt
NA,NA,TRBJ2-2,TRBV5-1,CASSTRGDTGELFF,TGCGCCAGCAGCACCAGGGGAGACACCGGGGAGCTGTTTTTT
NA,few,TRBJ2-5,TRBV12-3/TRBV12-4,CASKLSREPGPKETQYF,TGTGCCAGCAAATTAAGTCGGGAGCCGGGGCCGAAAGAGACCCAGTACTTC
TRBD2,few,TRBJ2-3,TRBV11-3,CASSHRTSGSGTDTQYF,TGTGCCAGCAGTCATCGGACTAGCGGGAGTGGCACAGATACGCAGTATTTT
NA,once,TRBJ1-1,TRBV18,CASSATDADTEAFF,TGTGCCAGCTCAGCGACAGACGCGGACACTGAAGCTTTCTTT
NA,few,TRBJ1-4,TRBV20-1,CSARVEGPSLRSKLFF,TGCAGTGCTAGAGTAGAGGGACCGAGTTTGCGGTCGAAACTGTTTTTT
NA,few,TRBJ2-3,TRBV29-1,CSVDSATPSTDTQYF,TGCAGCGTTGATTCAGCAACCCCTAGCACAGATACGCAGTATTTT
NA,NA,TRBJ2-7,TRBV5-6,CASSLYSPSVYEQYF,TGTGCCAGCAGCTTGTACTCTCCCAGCGTTTACGAGCAGTACTTC
TRBD1,few,TRBJ1-5,TRBV2,CASSVESGQINQPQHF,TGTGCCAGCAGTGTTGAATCGGGACAGATCAATCAGCCCCAGCATTTT
NA,NA,TRBJ1-2,TRBV4-3,CASSQDPGFGYTF,TGCGCCAGCAGCCAAGATCCAGGGTTTGGCTACACCTTC
NA,once,TRBJ2-7,TRBV30,CAWRQRGGQAYSYEQYF,TGTGCCTGGAGACAGAGGGGGGGACAGGCCTACTCCTACGAGCAGTACTTC
TRBD1,NA,TRBJ2-3,TRBV5-1,CASSAWDRTSTDTQYF,TGCGCCAGCAGCGCCTGGGACAGAACTAGCACAGATACGCAGTATTTT
TRBD2,NA,TRBJ2-5,TRBV6-1,CASSGLGKRGSGETQYF,TGTGCCAGCAGTGGGTTGGGGAAGCGGGGCTCGGGGGAGACCCAGTACTTC
TRBD1,NA,TRBJ2-7,TRBV7-9,CASSWGQGAYEQYF,TGTGCCAGCAGCTGGGGACAGGGGGCCTACGAGCAGTACTTC
NA,NA,TRBJ1-2,TRBV12-3/TRBV12-4,CASKGRHFYGYTF,TGTGCCAGCAAGGGCAGGCACTTCTATGGCTACACCTTC
TRBD2,few,TRBJ2-3,TRBV3-1,CASSHGRGGTSGRTDTQYF,TGTGCCAGCAGCCACGGCCGCGGTGGGACTAGCGGGCGGACAGATACGCAGTATTTT
NA,NA,TRBJ1-1,TRBV7-9,CASRGPGNTEAFF,TGTGCCAGCAGAGGGCCTGGGAACACTGAAGCTTTCTTT
TRBD1,few,TRBJ2-3,TRBV5-1,CASKTGMSDTQYF,TGCGCCAGTAAGACAGGGATGTCGGATACGCAGTATTTT
NA,NA,TRBJ2-2,TRBV5-1,CASSLEQENPGELFF,TGCGCCAGCAGCTTGGAACAGGAAAACCCCGGGGAGCTGTTTTTT
TRBD1,few,TRBJ1-1,TRBV5-5,CASSHGQGEAFF,TGTGCCAGCAGCCACGGACAGGGTGAAGCTTTCTTT
NA,few,TRBJ2-3,TRBV24-1,CATSAGEDTQYF,TGTGCCACCTCGGCGGGCGAGGATACGCAGTATTTT
NA,NA,TRBJ2-3,TRBV5-1,CASSLALGTDTQYF,TGCGCCAGCAGCTTGGCTTTGGGGACAGATACGCAGTATTTT
NA,few,TRBJ2-3,TRBV30,CAWSDLLGTQYF,TGTGCCTGGAGTGACCTCTTGGGTACGCAGTATTTT